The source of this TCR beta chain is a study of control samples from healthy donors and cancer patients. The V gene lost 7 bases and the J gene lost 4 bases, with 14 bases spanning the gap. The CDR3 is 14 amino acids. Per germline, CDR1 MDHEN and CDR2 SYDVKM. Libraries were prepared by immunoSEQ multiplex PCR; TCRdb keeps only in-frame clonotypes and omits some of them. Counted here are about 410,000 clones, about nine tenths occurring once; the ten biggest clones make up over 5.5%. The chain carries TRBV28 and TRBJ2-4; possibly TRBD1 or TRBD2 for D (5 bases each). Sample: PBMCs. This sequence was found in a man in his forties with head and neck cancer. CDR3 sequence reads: CASTQSGTKNIQYF. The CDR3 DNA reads TGTGCCAGCACCCAGAGTGGGACGAAAAACATTCAGTACTTC.